Shown below are 2 T cell receptor beta chains from a single sample sequenced in a study of blood T cell repertoires in COVID-19. The assay was immunoSEQ multiplex PCR, and TCRdb's table has in-frame clones only and misses some. In the table there are roughly 50,000 clones, about nine tenths of which are singletons. The sample was peripheral blood. Source of these receptors: a woman of 80 years or more with COVID-19, enrolled during active disease.

The chain combines TRBV27 with TRBJ1-3; no reliable D call. The CDR3 contains 15 residues. Germline lookup yields CDR1 MNHEY and CDR2 SMNVEV (reference sequence). V was clipped by 2 bases and J by 0 bases, with 8 bases between them. The CDR3 sequence: CASSLRGSSGNTIYF. CDR3 in DNA: TGTGCCAGCAGTTTACGAGGGAGCTCTGGAAACACCATATATTTT.

The chain is built from TRBV27 and TRBJ2-3, with D perhaps TRBD1 (5 bases). The V end lost 3 bases, the J end lost 2 bases, and 12 bases lay between the germline ends. CDR1 and CDR2 from the germline V gene are MNHEY and SMNVEV (reference sequence). The CDR3 consists of 15 residues. The CDR3 protein is CASSFRQLPTDTQYF. The CDR3 region has the DNA TGTGCCAGCAGTTTCCGACAGTTACCCACAGATACGCAGTATTTT.